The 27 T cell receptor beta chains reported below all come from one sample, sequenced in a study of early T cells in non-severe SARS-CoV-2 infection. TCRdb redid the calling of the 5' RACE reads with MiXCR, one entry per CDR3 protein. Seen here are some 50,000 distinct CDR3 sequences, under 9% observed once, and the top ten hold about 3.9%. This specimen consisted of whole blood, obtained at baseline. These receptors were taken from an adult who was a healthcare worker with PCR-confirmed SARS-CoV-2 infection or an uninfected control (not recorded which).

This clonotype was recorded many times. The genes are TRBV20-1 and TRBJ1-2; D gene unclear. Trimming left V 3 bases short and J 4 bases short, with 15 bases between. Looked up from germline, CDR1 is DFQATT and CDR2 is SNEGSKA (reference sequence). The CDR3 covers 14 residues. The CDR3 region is CSASRQGRVYGYTF. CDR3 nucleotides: TGCAGTGCTAGCCGCCAAGGCCGCGTCTATGGCTACACCTTC.

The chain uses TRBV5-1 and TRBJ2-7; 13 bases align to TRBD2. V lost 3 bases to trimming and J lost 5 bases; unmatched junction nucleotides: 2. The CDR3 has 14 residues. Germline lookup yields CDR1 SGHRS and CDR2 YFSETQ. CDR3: CASSSGLAGNEQYF. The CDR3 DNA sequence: TGCGCCAGCAGCTCGGGACTAGCGGGGAACGAGCAGTACTTC. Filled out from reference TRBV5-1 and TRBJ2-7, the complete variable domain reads KAGVTQTPRYLIKTRGQQVTLSCSPISGHRSVSWYQQTPGQGLQFLFEYFSETQRNKGNFPGRFSGRQFSNSRSEMNVSTLELGDSALYLCASSSGLAGNEQYFGPGTRLTVT.

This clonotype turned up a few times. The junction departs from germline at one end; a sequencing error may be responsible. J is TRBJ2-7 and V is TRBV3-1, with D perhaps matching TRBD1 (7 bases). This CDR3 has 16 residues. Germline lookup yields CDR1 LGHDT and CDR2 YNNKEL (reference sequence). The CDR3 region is CASCQGLSGGFYEQYF. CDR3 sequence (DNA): TGTGCCAGCTGCCAAGGCCTTTCAGGGGGGTTCTACGAGCAGTACTTC.

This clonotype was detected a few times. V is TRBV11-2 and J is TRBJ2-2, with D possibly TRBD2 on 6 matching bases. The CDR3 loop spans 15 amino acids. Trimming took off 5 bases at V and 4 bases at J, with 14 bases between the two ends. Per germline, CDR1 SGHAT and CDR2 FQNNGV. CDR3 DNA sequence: TGTGCCAGCAGCATTCTCCGGGGGAGCACCGGGGAGCTGTTTTTT. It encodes CASSILRGSTGELFF.

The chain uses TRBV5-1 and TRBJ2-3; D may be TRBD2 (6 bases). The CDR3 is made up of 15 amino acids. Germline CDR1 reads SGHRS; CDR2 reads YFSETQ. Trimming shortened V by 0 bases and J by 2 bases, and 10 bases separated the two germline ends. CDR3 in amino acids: CASSLVGGNTDTQYF. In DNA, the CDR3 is TGCGCCAGCAGCTTGGTGGGCGGGAACACAGATACGCAGTATTTT.

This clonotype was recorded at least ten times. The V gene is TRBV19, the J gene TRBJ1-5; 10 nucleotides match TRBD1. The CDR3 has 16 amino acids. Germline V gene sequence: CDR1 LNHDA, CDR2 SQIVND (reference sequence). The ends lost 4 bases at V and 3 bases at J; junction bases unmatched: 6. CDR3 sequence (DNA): TGTGCCAGTAGTAGCCTAGGGACAGGGGTCAATCAGCCCCAGCATTTT. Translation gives CASSSLGTGVNQPQHF.

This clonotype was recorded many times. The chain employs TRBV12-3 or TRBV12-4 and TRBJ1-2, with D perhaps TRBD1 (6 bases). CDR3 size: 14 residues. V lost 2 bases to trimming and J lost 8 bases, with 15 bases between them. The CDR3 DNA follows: TGTGCCAGCAGTTTAACCAGGGGACGTCGCGGCTACACCTTC. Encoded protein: CASSLTRGRRGYTF.

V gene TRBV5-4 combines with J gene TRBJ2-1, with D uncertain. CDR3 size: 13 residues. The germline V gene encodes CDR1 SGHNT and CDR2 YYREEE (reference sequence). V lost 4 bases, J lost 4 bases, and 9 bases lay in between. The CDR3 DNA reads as TGTGCCAGCAGCACCACCCTTTACAATGAGCAGTTCTTC. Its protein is CASSTTLYNEQFF.

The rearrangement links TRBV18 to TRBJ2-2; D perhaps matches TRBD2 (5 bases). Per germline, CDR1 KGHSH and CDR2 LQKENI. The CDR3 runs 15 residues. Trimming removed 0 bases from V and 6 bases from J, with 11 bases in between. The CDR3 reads CASSPPTPEAGELFF. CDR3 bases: TGTGCCAGCTCACCACCGACTCCGGAGGCCGGGGAGCTGTTTTTT.

The CDR3 coding sequence is TGCGCCAGCAGCTTGTTAGGCCAGGGGGCGCGGACTGAAGCTTTCTTT. This gives the protein CASSLLGQGARTEAFF. This chain connects TRBV5-1 to TRBJ1-1; TRBD1 matches at 8 bases. This CDR3 contains 16 residues. Germline V gene sequence: CDR1 SGHRS, CDR2 YFSETQ. Trimming cost V 1 base and J 5 bases; bases outside gene matches: 10.

The CDR3 spells CASSPDRLTYEQYF. The CDR3 nucleotides are TGTGCCAGCTCACCCGACAGGTTGACCTACGAGCAGTACTTC. The chain employs TRBV18 and TRBJ2-7, with D maybe TRBD1 (6 bases). The CDR3 covers 14 residues. Deletions cut 3 bases from V and 2 bases from J, with 11 bases between. The germline CDR1 and CDR2 sequences are KGHSH and LQKENI. The variable domain in full, completed from reference TRBV18 and TRBJ2-7, reads NAGVMQNPRHLVRRRGQEARLRCSPMKGHSHVYWYRQLPEEGLKFMVYLQKENIIDESGMPKERFSAEFPKEGPSILRIQQVVRGDSAAYFCASSPDRLTYEQYFGPGTRLTVT.

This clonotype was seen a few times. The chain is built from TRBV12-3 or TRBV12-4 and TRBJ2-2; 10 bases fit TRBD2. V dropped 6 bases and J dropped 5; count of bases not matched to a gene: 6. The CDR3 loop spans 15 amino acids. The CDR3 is CASSPRSGRTGELFF. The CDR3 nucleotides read TGTGCCAGCAGCCCTCGTAGCGGGAGGACCGGGGAGCTGTTTTTT.

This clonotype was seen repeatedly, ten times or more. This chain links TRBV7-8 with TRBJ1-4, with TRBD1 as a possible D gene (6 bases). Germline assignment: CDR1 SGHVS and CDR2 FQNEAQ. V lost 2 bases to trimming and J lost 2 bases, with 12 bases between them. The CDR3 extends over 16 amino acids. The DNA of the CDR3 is TGTGCCAGCAGCTTACGAGGGGGGAGGACTAATGAAAAACTGTTTTTT. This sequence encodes CASSLRGGRTNEKLFF. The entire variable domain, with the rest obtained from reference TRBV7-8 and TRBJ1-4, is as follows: GAGVSQSPRYKVAKRGQDVALRCDPISGHVSLFWYQQALGQGPEFLTYFQNEAQLDKSGLPSDRFFAERPEGSVSTLKIQRTQQEDSAVYLCASSLRGGRTNEKLFFGSGTQLSVL.

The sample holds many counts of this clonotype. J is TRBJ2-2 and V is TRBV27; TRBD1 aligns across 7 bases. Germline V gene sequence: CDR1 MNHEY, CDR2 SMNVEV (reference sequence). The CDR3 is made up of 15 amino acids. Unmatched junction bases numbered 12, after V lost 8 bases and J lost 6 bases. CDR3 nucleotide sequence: TGTGCCAGCCATATGACAGGGTCAAATGCCGGGGAGCTGTTTTTT. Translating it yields CASHMTGSNAGELFF.

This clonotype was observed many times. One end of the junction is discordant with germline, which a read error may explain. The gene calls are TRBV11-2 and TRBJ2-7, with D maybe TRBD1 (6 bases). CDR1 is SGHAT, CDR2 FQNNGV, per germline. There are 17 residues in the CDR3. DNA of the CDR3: TGTGCCAGCAGCGTAGATTACAGGGATCGTAAGTTCGACGAGCAGTACTTC. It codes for CASSVDYRDRKFDEQYF.

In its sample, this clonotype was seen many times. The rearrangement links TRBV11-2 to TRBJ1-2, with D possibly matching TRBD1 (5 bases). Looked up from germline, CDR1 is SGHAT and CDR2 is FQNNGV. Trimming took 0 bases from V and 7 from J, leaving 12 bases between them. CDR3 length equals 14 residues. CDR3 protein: CASSLERTLGGYTF. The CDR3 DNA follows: TGTGCCAGCAGCTTAGAGCGGACACTTGGTGGCTACACCTTC. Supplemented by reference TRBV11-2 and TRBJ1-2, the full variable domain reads EAGVAQSPRYKIIEKRQSVAFWCNPISGHATLYWYQQILGQGPKLLIQFQNNGVVDDSQLPKDRFSAERLKGVDSTLKIQPAKLEDSAVYLCASSLERTLGGYTFGSGTRLTVV.

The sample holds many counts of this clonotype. The DNA for the CDR3 is TGTGCCAGCAGAGCCTCCGGACGGATGAACTATGGCTACACCTTC. Its protein product is CASRASGRMNYGYTF. The rearrangement uses TRBV6-5 and TRBJ1-2; D not certain. The CDR3 runs 15 residues. The ends were cut back, 6 bases at V and 2 bases at J, with 16 bases in the middle. Germline loops: CDR1 MNHEY, CDR2 SVGAGI.

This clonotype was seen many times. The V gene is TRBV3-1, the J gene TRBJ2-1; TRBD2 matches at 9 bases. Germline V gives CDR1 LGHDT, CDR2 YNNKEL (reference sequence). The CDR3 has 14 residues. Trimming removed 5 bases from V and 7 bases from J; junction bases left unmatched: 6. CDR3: CASSVSGRGNEQFF. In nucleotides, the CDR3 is TGTGCCAGCAGCGTTAGCGGGAGAGGAAATGAGCAGTTCTTC.

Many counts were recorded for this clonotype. The CDR3 is CASSPDNYNSPLHF. DNA for the CDR3: TGTGCCAGCAGCCCGGACAACTATAATTCACCCCTCCACTTT. This sequence joins TRBV9 and TRBJ1-6; a weak D match, TRBD1 (5 bases). V shed 4 bases and J shed 3 bases, with 8 bases lying between them. The CDR3 has 14 amino acids. Germline values: CDR1 SGDLS, CDR2 YYNGEE.

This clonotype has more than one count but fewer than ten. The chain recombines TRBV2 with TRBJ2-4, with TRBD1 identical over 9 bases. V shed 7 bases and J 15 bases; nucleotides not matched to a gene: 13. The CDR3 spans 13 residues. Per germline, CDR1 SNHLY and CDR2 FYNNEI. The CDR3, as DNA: TGTGCCAGCATTGGGACAGGGAACAACAACCCGTACTTC. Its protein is CASIGTGNNNPYF.

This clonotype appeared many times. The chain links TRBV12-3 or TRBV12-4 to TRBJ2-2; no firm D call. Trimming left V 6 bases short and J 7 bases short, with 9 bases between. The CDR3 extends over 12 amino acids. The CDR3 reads CASSYRGGELFF. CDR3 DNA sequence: TGTGCCAGCAGCTACCGCGGCGGGGAGCTGTTTTTT.

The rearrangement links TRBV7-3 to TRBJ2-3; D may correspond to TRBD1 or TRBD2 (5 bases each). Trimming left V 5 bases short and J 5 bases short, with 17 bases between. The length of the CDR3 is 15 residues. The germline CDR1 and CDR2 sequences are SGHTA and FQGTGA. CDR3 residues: CASSPGARSGDTQYF. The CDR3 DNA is TGTGCCAGCAGCCCCGGGGCCCGGAGCGGAGATACGCAGTATTTT.

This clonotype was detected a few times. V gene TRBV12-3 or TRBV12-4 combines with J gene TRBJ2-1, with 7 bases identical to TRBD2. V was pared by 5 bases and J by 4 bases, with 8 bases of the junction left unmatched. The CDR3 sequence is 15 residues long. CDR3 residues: CASSRRAGVYNEQFF. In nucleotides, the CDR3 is TGTGCCAGCAGTCGAAGGGCGGGAGTTTACAATGAGCAGTTCTTC.

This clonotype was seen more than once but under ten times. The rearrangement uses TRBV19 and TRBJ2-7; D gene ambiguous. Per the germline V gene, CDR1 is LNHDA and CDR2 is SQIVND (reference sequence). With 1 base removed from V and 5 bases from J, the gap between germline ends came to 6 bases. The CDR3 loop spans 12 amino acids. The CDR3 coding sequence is TGTGCCAGTAGTATAGGAGCCAACGAGCAGTACTTC. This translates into CASSIGANEQYF. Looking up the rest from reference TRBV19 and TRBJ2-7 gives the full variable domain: DGGITQSPKYLFRKEGQNVTLSCEQNLNHDAMYWYRQDPGQGLRLIYYSQIVNDFQKGDIAEGYSVSREKKESFPLTVTSAQKNPTAFYLCASSIGANEQYFGPGTRLTVT.

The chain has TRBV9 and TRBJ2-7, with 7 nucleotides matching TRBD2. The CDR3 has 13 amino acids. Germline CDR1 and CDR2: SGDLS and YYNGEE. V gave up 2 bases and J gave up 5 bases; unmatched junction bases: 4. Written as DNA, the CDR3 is TGTGCCAGCAGCGTGAGCGGGATAAACGAGCAGTACTTC. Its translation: CASSVSGINEQYF. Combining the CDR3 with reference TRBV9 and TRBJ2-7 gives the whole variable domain DSGVTQTPKHLITATGQRVTLRCSPRSGDLSVYWYQQSLDQGLQFLIQYYNGEERAKGNILERFSAQQFPDLHSELNLSSLELGDSALYFCASSVSGINEQYFGPGTRLTVT.

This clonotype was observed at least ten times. The CDR3 DNA reads TGTGCCAGCAGTGACCAAGGCTACGAGCAGTACTTC. Amino acid sequence: CASSDQGYEQYF. This chain links TRBV25-1 with TRBJ2-7; D not certain. Trimming pared 3 bases from V and 3 bases from J, leaving 6 bases between. The germline V gene has CDR1 MGHDK and CDR2 SYGVNS. CDR3 length equals 12 residues.

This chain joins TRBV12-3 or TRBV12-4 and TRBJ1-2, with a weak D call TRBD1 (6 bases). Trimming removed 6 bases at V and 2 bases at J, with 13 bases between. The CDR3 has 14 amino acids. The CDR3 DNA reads TGTGCCAGCAGCCCGGGACACACGAACTATGGCTACACCTTC. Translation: CASSPGHTNYGYTF.